The clone carrying this TCR beta chain was observed a few times. As yet, its antigen is unknown. The data were taken from a study of shared clonotypes between healthy human individuals. The CDR3 contains 19 residues. V was cut by 5 bases and J by 2 bases, with 22 bases left in between. Germline-derived CDR1 and CDR2 are SGHTA and FQGTGA. Profiling relied on immunoSEQ multiplex PCR, and the TCRdb table lists in-frame clones only, not all of them. Of hundreds of thousands of clones in the sample, about 74% are singletons; the top ten hold over 1.5%. General study results and limits: The study drew on few donors, limiting represented genetic and exposure-history diversity.

Material: memory CD4+ T cells sorted from blood. Subset defined: CD45RA-negative fraction. This sequence was found in a woman aged 25 to 39 in good health. V and J are TRBV7-3 and TRBJ2-6; D possibly matches TRBD1 or TRBD2 (5 bases each). The CDR3 sequence is CASSPRTRRGDPGANVLTF. As DNA, the CDR3 is TGTGCCAGCAGCCCTAGGACCCGTAGAGGGGACCCTGGGGCCAACGTCCTGACTTTC.